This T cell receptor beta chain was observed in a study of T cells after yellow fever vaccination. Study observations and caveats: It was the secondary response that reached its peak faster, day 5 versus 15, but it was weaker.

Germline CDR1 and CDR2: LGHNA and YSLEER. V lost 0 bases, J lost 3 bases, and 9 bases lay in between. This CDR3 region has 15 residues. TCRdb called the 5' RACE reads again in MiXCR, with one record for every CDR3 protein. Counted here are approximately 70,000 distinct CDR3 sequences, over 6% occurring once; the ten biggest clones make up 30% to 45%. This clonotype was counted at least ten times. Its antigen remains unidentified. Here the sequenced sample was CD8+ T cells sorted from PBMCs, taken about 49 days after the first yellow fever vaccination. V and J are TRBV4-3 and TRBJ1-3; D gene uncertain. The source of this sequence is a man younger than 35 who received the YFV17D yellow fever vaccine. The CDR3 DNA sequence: TGCGCCAGCAGCCAAGAGCGGTTCCTTGGAAACACCATATATTTT. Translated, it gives CASSQERFLGNTIYF.